This T cell receptor (beta chain) was captured by sequencing in a study of cytomegalovirus exposure and HLA in healthy donors. Study-level findings and limits: What a later analysis showed was that several of the most significant clusters appeared linked to common viral pathogens. In an earlier analysis, about 90% or about 30%: the productive usage of most TCR beta V segments.

In regard to this clone: No antigen is known for it.

This PCR relied on a set of 60 Vbeta primers and 13 Jbeta primers. Produced via immunoSEQ multiplex PCR; TCRdb's table is partial and in-frame only. Of approximately 200,000 clones in the sample, roughly 83% were seen once. Trimming took off 1 base at V and 5 bases at J, with 6 bases between the two ends. CDR3 length: 13 amino acids. CDR1 and CDR2 from the germline V gene are LGHNA and YNFKEQ. This clonotype was sampled from a girl aged 10-17 years in good health and CMV-seronegative. Sequenced input: PBMCs. The rearrangement links TRBV4-2 to TRBJ2-1, with D possibly TRBD1 on 5 matching bases. The CDR3 region has the DNA TGTGCCAGCAGCCAAGGGGGCGACAATGAGCAGTTCTTC. Translation: CASSQGGDNEQFF.